Below, 26 T cell receptor beta chains from the same sample are listed, as sequenced in a study of OX40 agonist ivuxolimab in advanced cancers. Sequencing was performed with immunoSEQ multiplex PCR; in TCRdb, only in-frame clones are kept and a portion is missing. In the table there are about 93,000 clones, approximately 89% of which are singletons. The material was CD4+ or CD8+ T cells sorted from blood, obtained in a trial of the OX40 agonist ivuxolimab. These TCRs come from an adult with an advanced solid tumor such as melanoma, head and neck, liver or kidney cancer.

The chain uses TRBV5-4 and TRBJ2-3, with D possibly called TRBD1 or TRBD2 (5 bases each). V was trimmed by 1 base and J by 2 bases, leaving 11 bases between them. Germline V gene sequence: CDR1 SGHNT, CDR2 YYREEE (reference sequence). This CDR3 region has 15 residues. CDR3 sequence reads: CASSLFRGTTDTQYF. In nucleotides, the CDR3 is TGTGCCAGCAGCTTGTTTCGGGGCACCACAGATACGCAGTATTTT.

The V and J genes are TRBV2 and TRBJ1-4; D remains ambiguous. Per germline, CDR1 SNHLY and CDR2 FYNNEI. This CDR3 has 14 amino acids. Trimming removed 7 bases from V and 8 bases from J, with 17 bases in between. The CDR3 DNA reads as TGTGCCAGCATGGAAGGCTGGATCGGGGAAAAACTGTTTTTT. Translated, it gives CASMEGWIGEKLFF.

This clone was found a few times. The chain uses TRBV5-6 and TRBJ2-1; 10 bases fit TRBD2. This CDR3 contains 14 residues. In germline, CDR1 is SGHDT, CDR2 YYEEEE. The V and J ends lost 4 bases and 4 bases, in that order; junction bases with no gene match: 2. CDR3 protein: CASSRTSGYNEQFF. CDR3 coding DNA: TGTGCCAGCAGCCGGACTAGCGGTTACAATGAGCAGTTCTTC.

J is TRBJ2-6 and V is TRBV2, with D hard to call. The CDR3 contains 14 residues. Trimming removed 1 base at V and 3 bases at J, with 4 bases between. Germline-derived CDR1 and CDR2 are SNHLY and FYNNEI. The CDR3 here is CASSEGGGANVLTF. The CDR3 DNA sequence: TGTGCCAGCAGTGAAGGGGGTGGGGCCAACGTCCTGACTTTC.

This chain joins TRBV13 and TRBJ2-5; D gene unclear. Germline-derived CDR1 and CDR2 are PRHDT and FYEKMQ (reference sequence). The CDR3 is 18 amino acids. V lost 5 bases, J lost 3 bases, and 25 bases lay in between. CDR3 amino acids: CASSRSFLVLASKETQYF. The CDR3 DNA sequence: TGTGCCAGCAGCCGCTCTTTTTTGGTCCTCGCCTCGAAAGAGACCCAGTACTTC.

The rearrangement joins TRBV30 to TRBJ2-3; TRBD1 or TRBD2 may be the D gene (5 bases each). This CDR3 contains 14 residues. Trimming shortened V by 3 bases and J by 4 bases, and 14 bases separated the two germline ends. Germline V gene sequence: CDR1 GTSNPN, CDR2 SVGIG (reference sequence). This chain's CDR3 is CAWSSWGSADTQYF. The CDR3, as DNA: TGTGCCTGGAGCAGTTGGGGGTCCGCAGATACGCAGTATTTT.

The rearrangement joins TRBV5-6 to TRBJ1-2; D might be TRBD1 (5 bases). V lost 1 base, J lost 2 bases, and 9 bases lay in between. The germline V gene encodes CDR1 SGHDT and CDR2 YYEEEE. CDR3 length: 14 amino acids. The CDR3 reads CASSLRGRNYGYTF. Written as DNA, the CDR3 is TGTGCCAGCAGCTTGCGGGGACGGAACTATGGCTACACCTTC.

This clone was detected once. The chain carries TRBV5-1 and TRBJ2-7; D uncertain. Germline CDR1 and CDR2: SGHRS and YFSETQ. The V end lost 4 bases, the J end lost 0 bases, and 11 bases lay between the germline ends. The CDR3 is 14 residues long. CDR3 sequence: CASSPQSSSYEQYF. In DNA, the CDR3 is TGCGCCAGCAGCCCCCAATCGAGCTCCTACGAGCAGTACTTC.

V usage is TRBV5-8 and J usage is TRBJ1-5, with D uncertain. The length of the CDR3 is 14 residues. Deletions cut 4 bases from V and 2 bases from J, with 10 bases between. The V gene's germline CDR1 is SGHTS and CDR2 YDEGEE. In DNA, the CDR3 is TGTGCCAGCAGCCGGATGGGTGGCAATCAGCCCCAGCATTTT. Translation gives CASSRMGGNQPQHF.

The chain joins TRBV29-1 to TRBJ2-3, with 7 bases that match TRBD2. The CDR3 has 13 amino acids. Germline CDR1 SQVTM, CDR2 ANQGSEA. V was clipped by 5 bases and J by 6 bases; unmatched bases: 8. Here the CDR3 DNA reads TGCAGCGTTCGGACTAGGTTTGCGGATACGCAGTATTTT. This sequence encodes CSVRTRFADTQYF.

The rearrangement links TRBV5-4 to TRBJ2-5; 8 bases are shared with TRBD2. V shed 2 bases and J 2 bases; nucleotides not matched to a gene: 2. The CDR3 loop spans 14 amino acids. Germline V gene sequence: CDR1 SGHNT, CDR2 YYREEE (reference sequence). CDR3 region: CASSLAGVQETQYF. The DNA for the CDR3 is TGTGCCAGCAGCTTAGCGGGGGTGCAAGAGACCCAGTACTTC.

This clone was observed a single time. The rearrangement joins TRBV11-3 to TRBJ2-1, with TRBD2 matching over 11 bases. The CDR3 consists of 16 residues. The germline V gene encodes CDR1 SGHNT and CDR2 YENEEA. The ends lost 5 bases at V and 10 bases at J; junction bases unmatched: 13. The CDR3 spells CASSPEGSGRAGEQFF. The DNA for the CDR3 is TGTGCCAGCAGCCCCGAGGGTAGCGGGAGGGCCGGGGAGCAGTTCTTC.

V usage is TRBV7-9 and J usage is TRBJ1-5, with D possibly being TRBD1 (5 bases). Deletions cut 8 bases from V and 3 bases from J, with 11 bases between. The CDR3 is 13 residues long. Germline V gene lookup returns CDR1 SEHNR and CDR2 FQNEAQ (reference sequence). The CDR3 region has the DNA TGTGCCAGCGGGGGAAAAAACAATCAGCCCCAGCATTTT. Its translation is CASGGKNNQPQHF.

The chain has TRBV7-9 and TRBJ2-1; D possibly uses TRBD1 or TRBD2 (6 bases each). This CDR3 contains 15 residues. V gave up 4 bases and J gave up 5 bases, with 15 bases separating them. Germline V gene data show CDR1 as SEHNR and CDR2 as FQNEAQ (reference sequence). CDR3 sequence: CASSWVGGPNNEQFF. Written as DNA, the CDR3 is TGTGCCAGCAGCTGGGTAGGGGGGCCGAACAATGAGCAGTTCTTC.

The chain employs TRBV5-5 and TRBJ2-2; D possibly uses TRBD1 or TRBD2 (5 bases each). Deletions cut 4 bases from V and 2 bases from J, with 12 bases between. Germline V gene lookup returns CDR1 SGHKS and CDR2 YYEKEE (reference sequence). CDR3 size: 15 residues. The CDR3 coding sequence is TGTGCCAGCAGCCAGGGACCGGCCAACACCGGGGAGCTGTTTTTT. Amino acids: CASSQGPANTGELFF.

This chain uses TRBV7-3 with TRBJ1-2, with D possibly TRBD1 on 5 matching bases. The CDR3 runs to 15 residues. Per the germline V gene, CDR1 is SGHTA and CDR2 is FQGTGA. V was pared by 5 bases and J by 4 bases, with 17 bases between. For the CDR3, the DNA is TGTGCCAGCAGCGAAGGGGCAGGAGATTCCTATGGCTACACCTTC. It translates to CASSEGAGDSYGYTF.

The chain employs TRBV18 and TRBJ2-3; D perhaps matches TRBD1 (5 bases). V lost 2 bases and J 3 bases, leaving 6 bases between the germline ends. The CDR3 is made up of 13 amino acids. The germline V gene encodes CDR1 KGHSH and CDR2 LQKENI. CDR3 in DNA: TGTGCCAGCTCACCAGACAGAACAGATACGCAGTATTTT. It is translated as CASSPDRTDTQYF.

This CDR3 is CACGTGNEKLFF. CDR3 DNA: TGTGCCTGCGGGACAGGGAATGAAAAACTGTTTTTT. V gene TRBV30 combines with J gene TRBJ1-4; 9 nucleotides match TRBD1. Trimming took 6 bases from V and 5 from J; bases not matched to a gene: 1. The V gene's germline CDR1 is GTSNPN and CDR2 SVGIG (reference sequence). CDR3 length: 12 residues.

The rearrangement joins TRBV10-2 to TRBJ2-7; perhaps TRBD2 as D (6 bases). Germline lookup yields CDR1 WSHSY and CDR2 SAAADI. Trimming left V 7 bases short and J 3 bases short, with 19 bases between. The CDR3 extends over 15 amino acids. The CDR3 loop reads CASTTQTSPNYEQYF. The CDR3 DNA follows: TGCGCCAGCACTACACAGACTAGTCCTAACTACGAGCAGTACTTC.

The chain links TRBV14 to TRBJ1-3; weak D call: TRBD1 (5 bases). The length of the CDR3 is 12 residues. Germline CDR1 reads SGHDN; CDR2 reads FVKESK. V was cut by 4 bases and J by 8 bases, with 9 bases left in between. The CDR3 DNA reads TGTGCCAGCAGCCCGGGGCGATACACCATATATTTT. Its translation: CASSPGRYTIYF.

This sequence joins TRBV11-2 and TRBJ2-6; D possibly corresponds to TRBD2 (6 bases). Germline CDR1 and CDR2: SGHAT and FQNNGV. Deletions cut 3 bases from V and 2 bases from J, with 14 bases between. This CDR3 is 17 amino acids long. CDR3 nucleotide sequence: TGTGCCAGCAGCTTTGGGAGGCGGAATACTGGGGCCAACGTCCTGACTTTC. Its translation is CASSFGRRNTGANVLTF.

The chain employs TRBV6-1 and TRBJ1-5, with a weak D call TRBD1 (6 bases). Trimming took off 6 bases at V and 5 bases at J, with 17 bases between the two ends. CDR1 MNHNS and CDR2 SASEGT come from the germline V gene. This CDR3 is 15 amino acids long. CDR3 in amino acids: CASRKGSPGDQPQHF. The DNA of the CDR3 is TGTGCCAGCAGGAAGGGGTCACCAGGGGATCAGCCCCAGCATTTT.

The rearrangement links TRBV2 to TRBJ2-3, with a possible D match to TRBD2 (6 bases). The length of the CDR3 is 13 residues. V gave up 11 bases and J gave up 0 bases, with 12 bases separating them. The V gene's germline CDR1 is SNHLY and CDR2 FYNNEI. The CDR3 nucleotides are TGTGCCGGCGGAGGGAGAAGCACAGATACGCAGTATTTT. Protein: CAGGGRSTDTQYF.

As to this clone: The sample has other DNA sequences that encode this CDR3 too. The genes are TRBV7-9 and TRBJ2-7; D uncertain. The CDR3 covers 12 residues. Per the germline V gene, CDR1 is SEHNR and CDR2 is FQNEAQ (reference sequence). V was pared by 2 bases and J by 4 bases, with 6 bases between. The CDR3: CASSLRSYEQYF. The CDR3 nucleotides are TGTGCCAGCAGCTTAAGGTCGTACGAGCAGTACTTC.

The chain couples TRBV27 to TRBJ2-7; the match to TRBD1 covers 9 bases. With 3 bases clipped from V and 3 bases from J, the junction kept 6 bases outside the gene matches. The CDR3 is made up of 15 amino acids. Germline V gives CDR1 MNHEY, CDR2 SMNVEV (reference sequence). The CDR3 loop reads CASSFRTGVLYEQYF. CDR3 DNA: TGTGCCAGCAGTTTTCGGACAGGGGTCCTCTACGAGCAGTACTTC.

The chain has TRBV15 and TRBJ1-3; D gene unclear. Between the trimmed V and J ends, which lost 6 bases and 0 bases, there was a span of 9 bases. The CDR3 sequence is 14 residues long. Germline V CDR1 and CDR2: LNHNV, YYDKDF (reference sequence). CDR3 amino acids: CATSLGYSGNTIYF. The CDR3 DNA reads as TGTGCCACCAGTCTGGGGTACTCTGGAAACACCATATATTTT.